Listed below are T cell receptor beta chains from one sample, sequenced in a study of T cell responses to AZD1222 COVID-19 vaccine. TCRdb keeps only in-frame clones here, not all; method: immunoSEQ multiplex PCR. This sample has about 92,000 clones, with 65% to 90% found just once. The source material was peripheral blood, sampled on day 0 of AZD1222 vaccination. The receptors derive from an adult in good health. Each CDR3 is given with its conserved first and last residue. D genes are given only for firm matches. Some rows mark clone size as missing; the rest say once, few, many or name a class of expanded clone.

V gene: TRBV2; clone size: few; J gene: TRBJ2-7; D gene: TRBD2; CDR3 protein: CASRTSAATGTSRGFYEQYF; CDR3 DNA: TGTGCCAGCAGAACGTCAGCTGCGACCGGGACTAGTAGAGGGTTCTACGAGCAGTACTTC
V gene: TRBV14; clone size: .; J gene: TRBJ1-2; D gene: .; CDR3 protein: CASSQGGTGYTF; CDR3 DNA: TGTGCCAGCAGCCAAGGGGGGACTGGCTACACCTTC
V gene: TRBV5-1; clone size: .; J gene: TRBJ2-7; D gene: .; CDR3 protein: CASQLLGSSYEQYF; CDR3 DNA: TGCGCCAGCCAGCTACTGGGGAGCTCCTACGAGCAGTACTTC
V gene: TRBV5-1; clone size: .; J gene: TRBJ2-7; D gene: TRBD2; CDR3 protein: CASSLVLAGVNEQYF; CDR3 DNA: TGCGCCAGCAGCTTGGTTTTGGCGGGAGTCAACGAGCAGTACTTC
V gene: TRBV6-1; clone size: .; J gene: TRBJ2-1; D gene: .; CDR3 protein: CASSDLWETQEQFF; CDR3 DNA: TGTGCCAGCAGTGATCTCTGGGAAACGCAGGAGCAGTTCTTC
V gene: TRBV20-1; clone size: .; J gene: TRBJ1-1; D gene: .; CDR3 protein: CSATGSTEAFF; CDR3 DNA: TGCAGTGCCACCGGCAGCACTGAAGCTTTCTTT
V gene: TRBV2; clone size: .; J gene: TRBJ1-1; D gene: .; CDR3 protein: CAGKNVSGAFF; CDR3 DNA: TGTGCCGGAAAAAACGTCTCTGGGGCTTTCTTT
V gene: TRBV5-4; clone size: .; J gene: TRBJ2-1; D gene: TRBD2; CDR3 protein: CASSLDGRNEQFF; CDR3 DNA: TGTGCCAGCAGCTTGGACGGGAGGAATGAGCAGTTCTTC
V gene: TRBV2; clone size: .; J gene: TRBJ1-2; D gene: .; CDR3 protein: CASSPITGGSRYGYTF; CDR3 DNA: TGTGCCAGCAGCCCCATCACAGGAGGCTCACGATATGGCTACACCTTC
V gene: TRBV5-1; clone size: .; J gene: TRBJ2-3; D gene: TRBD2; CDR3 protein: CASKASGGVDTQYF; CDR3 DNA: TGCGCCAGCAAGGCTAGCGGGGGGGTAGATACGCAGTATTTT
V gene: TRBV3-1/TRBV3-2; clone size: .; J gene: TRBJ1-4; D gene: TRBD1; CDR3 protein: CASSPTGIGEKLFF; CDR3 DNA: TGTGCCAGCAGCCCGACAGGGATAGGTGAAAAACTGTTTTTT
V gene: TRBV6-1; clone size: .; J gene: TRBJ2-7; D gene: .; CDR3 protein: CASSEAPQGEQYF; CDR3 DNA: TGTGCCAGCAGTGAAGCCCCTCAAGGCGAGCAGTACTTC
V gene: TRBV30; clone size: .; J gene: TRBJ1-2; D gene: .; CDR3 protein: CAWSPDGASRGYTF; CDR3 DNA: TGTGCCTGGAGTCCCGACGGGGCCTCAAGAGGCTACACCTTC
V gene: TRBV7-9; clone size: .; J gene: TRBJ1-3; D gene: .; CDR3 protein: CASSFGDRGGNTIYF; CDR3 DNA: TGTGCCAGCAGCTTTGGGGATAGGGGTGGAAACACCATATATTTT
V gene: TRBV19; clone size: .; J gene: TRBJ1-1; D gene: .; CDR3 protein: CASSITGNTEAFF; CDR3 DNA: TGTGCCAGTAGTATTACAGGGAACACTGAAGCTTTCTTT
V gene: TRBV3-1/TRBV3-2; clone size: .; J gene: TRBJ2-1; D gene: TRBD2; CDR3 protein: CASSQVAGGVNEQFF; CDR3 DNA: TGTGCCAGCAGCCAGGTAGCGGGAGGTGTCAATGAGCAGTTCTTC
V gene: TRBV4-2; clone size: .; J gene: TRBJ1-6; D gene: TRBD1; CDR3 protein: CASSDRESSPLHF; CDR3 DNA: TGTGCCAGCAGCGACAGGGAGAGTTCACCCCTCCACTTT
V gene: TRBV10-1; clone size: .; J gene: TRBJ1-5; D gene: .; CDR3 protein: CASRVRQPQHF; CDR3 DNA: TGCGCCAGCAGAGTGAGGCAGCCCCAGCATTTT
V gene: TRBV30; clone size: .; J gene: TRBJ1-2; D gene: .; CDR3 protein: CAWRGRGESGYTF; CDR3 DNA: TGTGCCTGGAGAGGGCGAGGGGAATCTGGCTACACCTTC
V gene: TRBV3-1/TRBV3-2; clone size: .; J gene: TRBJ2-7; D gene: .; CDR3 protein: CASSNPGEQYF; CDR3 DNA: TGTGCCAGCAGCAATCCCGGCGAGCAGTACTTC
V gene: TRBV19; clone size: .; J gene: TRBJ1-4; D gene: .; CDR3 protein: CASSIRFLKNEKLFF; CDR3 DNA: TGTGCCAGTAGTATTAGGTTCCTCAAGAATGAAAAACTGTTTTTT
V gene: TRBV19; clone size: .; J gene: TRBJ2-5; D gene: .; CDR3 protein: CASSTLGSETQYF; CDR3 DNA: TGTGCCAGTAGTACCCTCGGATCGGAGACCCAGTACTTC
V gene: TRBV11-3; clone size: few; J gene: TRBJ2-2; D gene: .; CDR3 protein: CASSPRAGELFF; CDR3 DNA: TGTGCCAGCAGCCCTAGGGCCGGGGAGCTGTTTTTT
V gene: TRBV7-2; clone size: .; J gene: TRBJ1-2; D gene: .; CDR3 protein: CASSLIDRGYTF; CDR3 DNA: TGTGCCAGCAGCTTAATTGACCGGGGCTACACCTTC
V gene: TRBV18; clone size: few; J gene: TRBJ1-1; D gene: .; CDR3 protein: CASSPPTVNTEAFF; CDR3 DNA: TGTGCCAGCTCACCACCGACGGTGAACACTGAAGCTTTCTTT
V gene: TRBV27; clone size: .; J gene: TRBJ1-2; D gene: TRBD1; CDR3 protein: CASSIDRGVYGYTF; CDR3 DNA: TGTGCCAGCAGTATCGACAGGGGAGTCTATGGCTACACCTTC
V gene: TRBV6-5; clone size: .; J gene: TRBJ2-7; D gene: .; CDR3 protein: CASFDSSYEQYF; CDR3 DNA: TGTGCCAGCTTTGACAGCTCCTACGAGCAGTACTTC
V gene: TRBV5-5; clone size: .; J gene: TRBJ1-5; D gene: .; CDR3 protein: CASSLGAGRLNQPQHF; CDR3 DNA: TGTGCCAGCAGCTTAGGGGCAGGGCGTTTGAATCAGCCCCAGCATTTT
V gene: TRBV2; clone size: once; J gene: TRBJ2-5; D gene: .; CDR3 protein: CASRVAEVEAGTQYF; CDR3 DNA: TGTGCCAGCAGAGTAGCGGAGGTCGAGGCGGGGACCCAGTACTTC
V gene: TRBV15; clone size: few; J gene: TRBJ2-7; D gene: .; CDR3 protein: CATSRTVGVYEQYF; CDR3 DNA: TGTGCCACCAGCAGGACCGTAGGGGTGTACGAGCAGTACTTC
V gene: TRBV18; clone size: .; J gene: TRBJ2-7; D gene: .; CDR3 protein: CASSPRQTHEQYF; CDR3 DNA: TGTGCCAGCTCACCACGACAGACTCACGAGCAGTACTTC
V gene: TRBV4-1; clone size: .; J gene: TRBJ1-3; D gene: .; CDR3 protein: CASSHPDGVNTIYF; CDR3 DNA: TGCGCCAGCAGCCATCCGGACGGGGTGAACACCATATATTTT
V gene: TRBV10-3; clone size: .; J gene: TRBJ2-3; D gene: TRBD2; CDR3 protein: CAISDLAGTDTQYF; CDR3 DNA: TGTGCCATCAGTGATCTAGCGGGCACAGATACGCAGTATTTT
V gene: TRBV10-1; clone size: .; J gene: TRBJ1-1; D gene: .; CDR3 protein: CASSESLNNEAFF; CDR3 DNA: TGCGCCAGCAGTGAGTCCCTTAACAACGAAGCTTTCTTT
V gene: TRBV6-5; clone size: .; J gene: TRBJ2-7; D gene: TRBD1; CDR3 protein: CASRMTGGTREQYF; CDR3 DNA: TGTGCCAGCAGGATGACAGGGGGCACACGCGAGCAGTACTTC
V gene: TRBV5-4; clone size: .; J gene: TRBJ1-1; D gene: .; CDR3 protein: CASSWQGMEGSEAFF; CDR3 DNA: TGTGCCAGCAGCTGGCAGGGCATGGAGGGGTCTGAAGCTTTCTTT
V gene: TRBV5-4; clone size: .; J gene: TRBJ2-2; D gene: TRBD2; CDR3 protein: CASSGILAGGPGELFF; CDR3 DNA: TGTGCCAGCAGCGGAATTTTAGCGGGCGGCCCCGGGGAGCTGTTTTTT
V gene: TRBV23-1; clone size: .; J gene: TRBJ1-6; D gene: .; CDR3 protein: CASRTYLHF; CDR3 DNA: TGCGCCAGCAGGACATACCTCCACTTT
V gene: TRBV6-2/TRBV6-3; clone size: .; J gene: TRBJ2-3; D gene: .; CDR3 protein: CASSLGGADTQYF; CDR3 DNA: TGTGCCAGCAGTTTGGGGGGCGCAGATACGCAGTATTTT
V gene: TRBV10-2; clone size: .; J gene: TRBJ1-1; D gene: .; CDR3 protein: CASNPGNTEAFF; CDR3 DNA: TGCGCCAGCAACCCAGGGAACACTGAAGCTTTCTTT
V gene: TRBV2; clone size: .; J gene: TRBJ1-1; D gene: .; CDR3 protein: CASSVKDANTEAFF; CDR3 DNA: TGTGCCAGCAGTGTTAAGGACGCGAACACTGAAGCTTTCTTT
V gene: TRBV6-5; clone size: .; J gene: TRBJ2-7; D gene: .; CDR3 protein: CASSYEGFGEQYF; CDR3 DNA: TGTGCCAGCAGTTATGAGGGTTTCGGCGAGCAGTACTTC
V gene: TRBV5-5; clone size: once; J gene: TRBJ1-1; D gene: TRBD1; CDR3 protein: CASSSSGGLSNTEAFF; CDR3 DNA: TGTGCCAGCAGTTCATCAGGGGGCCTTTCGAACACTGAAGCTTTCTTT
V gene: TRBV7-3; clone size: .; J gene: TRBJ1-5; D gene: .; CDR3 protein: CASSQDSNQPQHF; CDR3 DNA: TGTGCCAGCAGCCAAGACAGCAATCAGCCCCAGCATTTT
V gene: TRBV7-3; clone size: .; J gene: TRBJ2-2; D gene: TRBD2; CDR3 protein: CASSSTSGANTGELFF; CDR3 DNA: TGTGCCAGCAGCTCGACTAGCGGAGCGAACACCGGGGAGCTGTTTTTT
V gene: TRBV6-5; clone size: few; J gene: TRBJ1-5; D gene: TRBD1; CDR3 protein: CASRGQGSNQPQHF; CDR3 DNA: TGTGCCAGCAGGGGACAGGGAAGCAATCAGCCCCAGCATTTT
V gene: TRBV18; clone size: .; J gene: TRBJ2-7; D gene: .; CDR3 protein: CASSPQGNEQYF; CDR3 DNA: TGTGCCAGCTCACCCCAAGGAAACGAGCAGTACTTC
V gene: TRBV5-1; clone size: few; J gene: TRBJ2-2; D gene: .; CDR3 protein: CASSFGTASFTGELFF; CDR3 DNA: TGCGCCAGCAGCTTTGGTACAGCCTCTTTTACCGGGGAGCTGTTTTTT
V gene: TRBV7-7; clone size: once; J gene: TRBJ2-2; D gene: .; CDR3 protein: CASSLVQPTNTGELFF; CDR3 DNA: TGTGCTAGCAGCTTAGTACAGCCCACGAACACCGGGGAGCTGTTTTTT
V gene: TRBV5-1; clone size: .; J gene: TRBJ1-4; D gene: .; CDR3 protein: CASSFGPAPSNEKLFF; CDR3 DNA: TGCGCCAGCAGCTTCGGGCCGGCCCCGTCTAATGAAAAACTGTTTTTT
V gene: TRBV18; clone size: .; J gene: TRBJ1-4; D gene: .; CDR3 protein: CASSGTGNEKLFF; CDR3 DNA: TGTGCCAGCTCCGGGACGGGTAATGAAAAACTGTTTTTT
V gene: TRBV24-1; clone size: .; J gene: TRBJ1-4; D gene: .; CDR3 protein: CATIGAALNEKLFF; CDR3 DNA: TGTGCCACCATAGGGGCCGCACTTAATGAAAAACTGTTTTTT
V gene: TRBV28; clone size: once; J gene: TRBJ2-7; D gene: .; CDR3 protein: CASSPQFIGQIYEQYF; CDR3 DNA: TGTGCCAGCAGCCCCCAGTTCATCGGACAAATCTACGAGCAGTACTTC